The 4 T cell receptor beta chains in this list originate from one sample, sequenced in a study of OX40 agonist ivuxolimab in advanced cancers. The table came from immunoSEQ multiplex PCR; TCRdb's copy has only in-frame clones and leaves some out. The sample lists some 34,000 clones; around 85% were seen once. Specimen: CD4+ or CD8+ T cells sorted from blood, collected in a trial of the OX40 agonist ivuxolimab. The receptors were gathered from an adult with an advanced solid tumor such as melanoma, head and neck, liver or kidney cancer.

The chain couples TRBV4-1 to TRBJ2-1; no reliable D call. Trimming removed 3 bases from V and 4 bases from J, with 19 bases in between. Per the germline V gene, CDR1 is MGHRA and CDR2 is YSYEKL. The CDR3 extends over 17 amino acids. The CDR3 DNA follows: TGCGCCAGCAGCCATCCGGCCCGGCCCCATCCTTACAATGAGCAGTTCTTC. It is translated as CASSHPARPHPYNEQFF.

The V call is TRBV7-2, the J call TRBJ2-1; maybe TRBD1 (5 bases). The germline CDR1 and CDR2 sequences are SGHTA and FQGNSA. Trimming pared 5 bases from V and 8 bases from J, leaving 16 bases between. The CDR3 spans 14 residues. The CDR3 spells CASSGAGLVHEQFF. CDR3 DNA sequence: TGTGCCAGCAGCGGAGCAGGGTTGGTTCATGAGCAGTTCTTC.

The V and J genes are TRBV5-1 and TRBJ2-7; 7 bases line up with TRBD1. Germline values: CDR1 SGHRS, CDR2 YFSETQ. CDR3 length: 15 residues. J gave up 5 bases and V 0 bases, and 8 bases lay outside the gene matches. The CDR3 reads CASSLAGTDNDEQYF. The DNA for the CDR3 is TGCGCCAGCAGCTTGGCCGGGACAGATAACGACGAGCAGTACTTC.

This chain connects TRBV6-5 to TRBJ1-2; no reliable D call. Trimming left V 7 bases short and J 2 bases short, with 5 bases between. Looked up from germline, CDR1 is MNHEY and CDR2 is SVGAGI. The CDR3 extends over 11 amino acids. DNA of the CDR3: TGTGCCAGCACAGGCAACTATGGCTACACCTTC. Translated: CASTGNYGYTF.